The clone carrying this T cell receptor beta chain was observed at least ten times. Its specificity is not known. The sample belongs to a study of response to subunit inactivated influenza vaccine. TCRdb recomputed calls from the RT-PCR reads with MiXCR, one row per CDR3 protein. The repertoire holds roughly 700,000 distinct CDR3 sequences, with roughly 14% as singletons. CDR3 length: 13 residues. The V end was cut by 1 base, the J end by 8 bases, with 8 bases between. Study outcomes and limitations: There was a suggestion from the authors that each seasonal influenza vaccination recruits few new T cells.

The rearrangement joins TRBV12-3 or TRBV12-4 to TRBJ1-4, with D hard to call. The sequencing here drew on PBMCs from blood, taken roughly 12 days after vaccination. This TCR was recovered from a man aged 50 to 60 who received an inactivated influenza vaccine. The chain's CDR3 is CASSLGLREKLFF. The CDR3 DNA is TGTGCCAGCAGTTTAGGGTTACGAGAAAAACTGTTTTTT.